A selection of T cell receptor beta chains follows, all from one sample in a study of shared T cell receptors in the human thymus. Using immunoSEQ multiplex PCR, the repertoire was profiled, and TCRdb retains in-frame clones only, with some absent. Counted here are some 760,000 clones, roughly 88% occurring once; the ten biggest clones make up around 0.01%. The data were also submitted as part of a second study, on human thymus T cells.

The source material was thymocytes. These receptors originate from a girl under two years old with a congenital heart defect. Both conserved end residues are part of each CDR3. D genes are given only for firm matches. Clone sizes are given selectively: once, few, many, or a class where the clone is expanded.

clone size	V gene	D gene	J gene	CDR3 DNA	CDR3 protein
NA	TRBV5-4	NA	TRBJ1-1	TGTGCCAGCAGCTTTGAACACACGAACACTGAAGCTTTCTTT	CASSFEHTNTEAFF
NA	TRBV7-7	TRBD2	TRBJ2-5	TGTGCTAGCAGCTTAGGCCTAGCGGGGGGACAAGAGACCCAGTACTTC	CASSLGLAGGQETQYF
NA	TRBV4-3	TRBD2	TRBJ2-7	TGCGCCAGCAGCCAAGATAGGTGGGCTAGCGGGGGGAGCGAGCAGTACTTC	CASSQDRWASGGSEQYF
NA	TRBV5-1	NA	TRBJ1-1	TGCGCCAGCAGCCGGGGGTACGACCGTGGGACTGAAGCTTTCTTT	CASSRGYDRGTEAFF
NA	TRBV18	NA	TRBJ2-7	TGTGCCAGCTCTCTTCCGGGATACCTCTCCTACGAGCAGTACTTC	CASSLPGYLSYEQYF
NA	TRBV5-1	NA	TRBJ2-7	TGCGCCAGCAGCTTGGAGGACAGATCCTACGAGCAGTACTTC	CASSLEDRSYEQYF
NA	TRBV7-9	TRBD2	TRBJ2-7	TGTGCCAGCAGCTTAAATTCCTCAACCAGCGGGGGGGCCTCCTACGAGCAGTACTTC	CASSLNSSTSGGASYEQYF
NA	TRBV28	TRBD2	TRBJ2-5	TGTGCCAGCAGTGGGAAACTAGCGGGTTTTCAGGAGACCCAGTACTTC	CASSGKLAGFQETQYF
few	TRBV5-5	NA	TRBJ1-1	TGTGCCAGCTCGGGTGTAAGCACTGAAGCTTTCTTT	CASSGVSTEAFF
NA	TRBV9	NA	TRBJ1-6	TGTGCCAGCAGCGGAGGATTGAATTCACCCCTCCACTTT	CASSGGLNSPLHF
NA	TRBV5-1	NA	TRBJ1-1	TGCGCCAGCAGTTTCCTTACAGGTTTTAACACTGAAGCTTTCTTT	CASSFLTGFNTEAFF
NA	TRBV27	NA	TRBJ2-4	TGTGCCAGCAGTTCTCCGGGAGAGTTAACCAAAAACATTCAGTACTTC	CASSSPGELTKNIQYF
NA	TRBV6-5	TRBD1	TRBJ1-2	TGTGCCAGCAGTTACTCGAGGCAGGGGGAATACTATGGCTACACCTTC	CASSYSRQGEYYGYTF
NA	TRBV7-9	NA	TRBJ1-1	TGTGCCAGCAGCTCAAAACAGGGAGCTGAAGCTTTCTTT	CASSSKQGAEAFF
few	TRBV12-5	TRBD1	TRBJ1-2	TGTGCTAGTGGTTTGTCCGACGGACAGGGCCACTATGGCTACACCTTC	CASGLSDGQGHYGYTF
NA	TRBV5-1	TRBD2	TRBJ2-3	TGCGCCAGCAGCACCCTAGCGGGGGCCTACCGAAATCGGAGCACAGATACGCAGTATTTT	CASSTLAGAYRNRSTDTQYF
NA	TRBV28	NA	TRBJ1-5	TGTGCCAGCAGTTTGGTTAGGGGGGGTAGCAATCAGCCCCAGCATTTT	CASSLVRGGSNQPQHF
NA	TRBV30	NA	TRBJ1-2	TGTGCCTTTCTCGGGGGGGGAGAGTTGAACTATGGCTACACCTTC	CAFLGGGELNYGYTF
NA	TRBV6-1	NA	TRBJ1-5	TGTGCCAGCAGTGAATATATAGGTGGCGGGGGGACCCAGCATTTT	CASSEYIGGGGTQHF
NA	TRBV7-6	NA	TRBJ1-2	TGTGCCAGCAGCTTACACGGGCGTCAGGGTGGCGACTACACCTTC	CASSLHGRQGGDYTF
NA	TRBV6-1	NA	TRBJ1-1	TGTGCCAGCAGTAAGTCGCGGGGCGAGAACACTGAAGCTTTCTTT	CASSKSRGENTEAFF
NA	TRBV4-3	NA	TRBJ1-2	TGCGCCAGCAGCCAAGCTATTCCGGACAGCATTAACTATGGCTACACCTTC	CASSQAIPDSINYGYTF
NA	TRBV7-9	NA	TRBJ1-2	TGTGCCAGCAGTTACGGGTGGGTCCCGTCGCCGGGGGGCTACACCTTC	CASSYGWVPSPGGYTF
NA	TRBV14	NA	TRBJ2-7	TGTGCCAGCAGCCCCCAGGGGGGACACACCCTATCCTACGAGCAGTACTTC	CASSPQGGHTLSYEQYF
NA	TRBV30	TRBD2	TRBJ2-1	TGTGCCTGGAAGCGGGGGACCCTATACAATGAGCAGTTCTTC	CAWKRGTLYNEQFF
NA	TRBV19	TRBD2	TRBJ2-7	TGTGCCAGTAGTACCCTCTCTAGCGGGAGTTCCTACGAGCAGTACTTC	CASSTLSSGSSYEQYF
once	TRBV27	TRBD1	TRBJ1-5	TGTGCCAGCAGTTCACTACGGGGACAGGGGGTAAGCAATCAGCCCCAGCATTTT	CASSSLRGQGVSNQPQHF
NA	TRBV19	TRBD2	TRBJ2-3	TGTGCCAGTAGTATGACTAGCGGGGGGAGGGATACGCAGTATTTT	CASSMTSGGRDTQYF
NA	TRBV7-9	NA	TRBJ1-5	TGTGCCAGCAGCGCCGGGACACCACAGCCCCAGCATTTT	CASSAGTPQPQHF
NA	TRBV6-1	NA	TRBJ1-2	TGTGCCAGCAGTGAAGCGCTTAGCGGGGCCGCTTATGGCTACACCTTC	CASSEALSGAAYGYTF
NA	TRBV10-3	TRBD1	TRBJ1-5	TGTGCCATCAGCCCCGGGACAGGAGGAAATCAGCCCCAGCATTTT	CAISPGTGGNQPQHF
NA	TRBV6-5	NA	TRBJ1-6	TGTGCCAGCTACAGCTCCTATAATTCACCCCTCCACTTT	CASYSSYNSPLHF
few	TRBV7-2	NA	TRBJ2-1	TGTGCCAGCAGCCCAGCGACAGGTTACAATGAGCAGTTCTTC	CASSPATGYNEQFF
NA	TRBV6-1	TRBD1	TRBJ1-2	TGTGCCAGCAGTGGACAGGGGCGTAACTATGGCTACACCTTC	CASSGQGRNYGYTF
NA	TRBV6-5	NA	TRBJ1-1	TGTGCCAGCAGTCTCCCTGGACACCCGAACACTGAAGCTTTCTTT	CASSLPGHPNTEAFF
NA	TRBV28	TRBD1	TRBJ2-5	TGTGCCAGCAATCCGACAGGGGTGAAAGAGACCCAGTACTTC	CASNPTGVKETQYF
few	TRBV7-2	TRBD2	TRBJ2-7	TGTGCCAGCAGCCGACTAGCGGGGACGGTTGATTGTTACGAGCAGTACTTC	CASSRLAGTVDCYEQYF
NA	TRBV29-1	TRBD1	TRBJ2-7	TGCAGCGTCGTAAAGGGACAGGGGGCCTACGAGCAGTACTTC	CSVVKGQGAYEQYF
NA	TRBV27	NA	TRBJ2-7	TGTGCCAGCAGTTCCCCGACAGACTCCTACGAGCAGTACTTC	CASSSPTDSYEQYF
NA	TRBV27	TRBD1	TRBJ2-1	TGTGCCAGCAAGGGGACAGGGGGCAATGAGCAGTTCTTC	CASKGTGGNEQFF